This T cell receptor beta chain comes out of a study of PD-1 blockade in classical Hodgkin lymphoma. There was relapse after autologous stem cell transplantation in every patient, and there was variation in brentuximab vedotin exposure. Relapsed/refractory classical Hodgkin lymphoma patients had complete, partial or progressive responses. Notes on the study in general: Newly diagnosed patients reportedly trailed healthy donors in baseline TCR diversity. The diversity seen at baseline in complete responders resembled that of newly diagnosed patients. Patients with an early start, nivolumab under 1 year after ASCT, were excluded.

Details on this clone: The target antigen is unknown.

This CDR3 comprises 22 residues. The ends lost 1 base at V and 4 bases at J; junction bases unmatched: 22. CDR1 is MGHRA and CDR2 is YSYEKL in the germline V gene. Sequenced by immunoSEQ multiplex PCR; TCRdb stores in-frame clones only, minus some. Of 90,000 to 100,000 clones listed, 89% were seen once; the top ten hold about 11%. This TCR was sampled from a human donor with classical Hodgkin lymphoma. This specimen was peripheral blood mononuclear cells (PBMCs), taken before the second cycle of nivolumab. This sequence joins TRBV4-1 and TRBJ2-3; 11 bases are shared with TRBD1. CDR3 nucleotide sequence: TGCGCCAGCAGCCAAGTCCGCGGGACAGGGGGTTTTTTAACGGGAGGTGCAGATACGCAGTATTTT. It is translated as CASSQVRGTGGFLTGGADTQYF.